This T cell receptor (beta chain) was recorded in a study of T cell responses to AZD1222 COVID-19 vaccine. Study-wide background: Some second doses came at about 4 weeks and others at about 12 weeks; these were pooled.

With regard to this clone: Its antigen is currently unknown.

The V end lost 5 bases, the J end lost 4 bases, and 15 bases lay between the germline ends. The V gene's germline CDR1 is MNHEY and CDR2 SMNVEV (reference sequence). The CDR3 sequence is 15 residues long. Clones were read by immunoSEQ multiplex PCR, and TCRdb kept only the in-frame ones, dropping some. The sample contains 90,000 to 150,000 clones, about 85% of which appear only once. Regarding the study as a whole: At 160-218 and 743-854, vaccine-associated CD4 TCRs were dominant, and they spanned spike. The study reported that nearly half of spike-specific TCRs target unmutated variant regions. Spike-specific TCR depth and breadth grew after two AZD1222 doses.

This chain joins TRBV27 and TRBJ1-3; D possibly corresponds to TRBD1 (6 bases). This TCR was sampled from an adult in good health. This sample comprised peripheral blood, obtained on day 0 of AZD1222 vaccination. CDR3: CASSLGPGGGNTIYF. The CDR3 region has the DNA TGTGCCAGCAGTCTGGGGCCGGGGGGCGGAAACACCATATATTTT.